This section outlines one TCR beta chain sequence together with its context. Its antigen specificity is not known. The record has no base qualities; no much larger clone is one base away. The data originate from a study of cytomegalovirus exposure and HLA in healthy donors (TCRdb year 2017). Concerning the study at large: A later analysis indicated that the 120 or so validation repertoires were generated on the platform also employed for the 720 or so repertoires of the first cohort. In addition to the first cohort of 650 to 800 subjects, a separate validation cohort of approximately 110 different subjects was used. The study was designed to test whether signatures of past pathogen exposure could be identified by cataloging public T cell receptors. To predict cytomegalovirus infection status, the study brought together high-throughput TCR immunosequencing, statistical association of individual TCRs with disease status, and machine learning. General conclusions and limits of the study: A total of 164 TCR beta chains were listed by the study as associated with cytomegalovirus. The authors suggested that the approach could potentially be extended to other disease states and immunological phenotypes. A later analysis lacked HLA typing for the validation cohort, so it scored co-occurrence in that cohort across all 120 or so repertoires. Most TCR sequences were seen in very few donors, while some public TCRs were found in many individuals. In vitro tests confirmed that a few of the cytomegalovirus-associated TCR beta chains recognize cytomegalovirus antigens. Subsequent analysis determined that TCRs grouped into clusters in the first cohort also showed a tendency toward co-occurrence across the roughly 110 validation repertoires, and 85% to 95% of cluster scores exceeded 0. Cytomegalovirus status was reported to be diagnosed by the classifier with high specificity and sensitivity in both the original and validation cohorts.

Library preparation used the immunoSEQ multiplex PCR assay. The authors' analysis ran thus. A statistical classification framework was built for diagnosing cytomegalovirus status from the catalog of TCR beta chain sequences. TCRdb's version of the immuneACCESS table is confined to in-frame rearrangements and falls short of the full clone set. An unresolved V gene accounts for under half of the shortfall where checked; the remainder is of unknown origin. That table supplies the V and J calls and clone size; D and trimming were determined from the DNA. The table for this sample lists 200,000 to 250,000 clones; 87% of them were counted only once. The ten biggest clones cover around 11% of the sample. The germline V gene encodes CDR1 MGHRA and CDR2 YSYEKL. Trimming removed 0 bases from V and 5 bases from J, leaving 16 bases between the germline ends. Inclusive of the bounding cysteine and phenylalanine, the CDR3 is 17 residues long. Only CDR3 DNA remains: 51 bases, in frame from the first base.

Separate from the approximately 670-subject first cohort, the validation cohort of 90 to 150 subjects was the group to which the donors belonged. The V and J segments used are TRBV4-1 and TRBJ2-2, with the D gene not confidently named. Sequenced sample: PBMCs. The receptor was derived from a man aged 18 to 29 in good health and CMV-seropositive. CDR3 reads: CASSQDRWEGHTGELFF. The DNA sequence reads TGCGCCAGCAGCCAAGATAGGTGGGAAGGTCATACCGGGGAGCTGTTTTTT.